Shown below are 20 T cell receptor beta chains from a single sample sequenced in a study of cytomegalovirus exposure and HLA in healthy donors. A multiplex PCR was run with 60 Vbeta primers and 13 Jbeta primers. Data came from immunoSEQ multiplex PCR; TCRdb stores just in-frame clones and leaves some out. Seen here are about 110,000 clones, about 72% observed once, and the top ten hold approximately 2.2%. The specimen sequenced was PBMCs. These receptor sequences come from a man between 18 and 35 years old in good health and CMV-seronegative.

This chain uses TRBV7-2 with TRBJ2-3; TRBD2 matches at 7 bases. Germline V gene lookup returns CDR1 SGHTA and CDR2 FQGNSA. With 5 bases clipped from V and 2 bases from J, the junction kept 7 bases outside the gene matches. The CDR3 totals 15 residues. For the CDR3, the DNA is TGTGCCAGCAGCCTTACTAGCGCCCCCACAGATACGCAGTATTTT. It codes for CASSLTSAPTDTQYF. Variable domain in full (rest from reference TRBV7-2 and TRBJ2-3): GAGVSQSPSNKVTEKGKDVELRCDPISGHTALYWYRQSLGQGLEFLIYFQGNSAPDKSGLPSDRFSAERTGGSVSTLTIQRTQQEDSAVYLCASSLTSAPTDTQYFGPGTRLTVL.

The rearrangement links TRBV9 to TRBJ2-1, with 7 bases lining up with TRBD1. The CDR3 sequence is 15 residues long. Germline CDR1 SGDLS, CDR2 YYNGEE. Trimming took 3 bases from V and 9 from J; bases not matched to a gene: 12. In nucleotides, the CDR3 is TGTGCCAGCAGCGCCACCGGGACAGACTCCCCTGAGCAGTTCTTC. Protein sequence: CASSATGTDSPEQFF.

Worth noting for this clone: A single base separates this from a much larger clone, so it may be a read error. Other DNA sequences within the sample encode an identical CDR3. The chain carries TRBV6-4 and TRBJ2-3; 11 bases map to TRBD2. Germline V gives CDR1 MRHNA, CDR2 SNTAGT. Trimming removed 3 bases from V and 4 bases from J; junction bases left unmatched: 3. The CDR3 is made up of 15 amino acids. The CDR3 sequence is CASSEIAGGPDTQYF. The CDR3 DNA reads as TGTGCCAGCAGTGAAATAGCGGGGGGGCCAGATACGCAGTATTTT.

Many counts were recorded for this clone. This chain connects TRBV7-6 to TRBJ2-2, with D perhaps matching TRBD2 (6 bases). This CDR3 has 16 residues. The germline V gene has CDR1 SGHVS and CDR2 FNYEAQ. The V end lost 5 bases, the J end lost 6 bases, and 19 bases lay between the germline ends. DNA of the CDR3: TGTGCCAGCAGCACCCGGCGGGATTGGGGTTCCGGGGAGCTGTTTTTT. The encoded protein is CASSTRRDWGSGELFF.

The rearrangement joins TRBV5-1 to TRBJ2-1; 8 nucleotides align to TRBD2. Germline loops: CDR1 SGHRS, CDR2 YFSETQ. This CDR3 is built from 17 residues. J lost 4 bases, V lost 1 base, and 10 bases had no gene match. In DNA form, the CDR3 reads TGCGCCAGCAGCTTGCCCCCGGCGGGGGGCGTGTACAATGAGCAGTTCTTC. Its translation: CASSLPPAGGVYNEQFF.

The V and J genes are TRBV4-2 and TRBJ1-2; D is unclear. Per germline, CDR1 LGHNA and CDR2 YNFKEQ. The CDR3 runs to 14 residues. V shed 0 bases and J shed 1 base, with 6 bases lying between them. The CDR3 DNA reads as TGTGCCAGCAGCCAAGACCGGGGTAACTATGGCTACACCTTC. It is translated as CASSQDRGNYGYTF.

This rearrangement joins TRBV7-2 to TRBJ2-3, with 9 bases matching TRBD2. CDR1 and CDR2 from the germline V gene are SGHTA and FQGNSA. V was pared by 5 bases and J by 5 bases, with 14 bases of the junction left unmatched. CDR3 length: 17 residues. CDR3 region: CASSQDTIAGAVDTQYF. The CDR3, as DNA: TGTGCCAGCAGCCAAGACACTATAGCGGGGGCGGTAGATACGCAGTATTTT.

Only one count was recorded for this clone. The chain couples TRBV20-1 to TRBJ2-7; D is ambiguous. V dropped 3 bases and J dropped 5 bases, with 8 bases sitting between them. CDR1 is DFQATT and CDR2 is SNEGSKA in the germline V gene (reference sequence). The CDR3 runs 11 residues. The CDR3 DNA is TGCAGTGCTAGCCCTATAGACGAGCAGTACTTC. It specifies CSASPIDEQYF.

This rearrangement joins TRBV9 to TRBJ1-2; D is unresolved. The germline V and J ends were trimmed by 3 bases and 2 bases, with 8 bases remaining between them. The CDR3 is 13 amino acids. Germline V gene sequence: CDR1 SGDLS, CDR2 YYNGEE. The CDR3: CASSADLNYGYTF. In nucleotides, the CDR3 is TGTGCCAGCAGCGCCGACTTGAACTATGGCTACACCTTC.

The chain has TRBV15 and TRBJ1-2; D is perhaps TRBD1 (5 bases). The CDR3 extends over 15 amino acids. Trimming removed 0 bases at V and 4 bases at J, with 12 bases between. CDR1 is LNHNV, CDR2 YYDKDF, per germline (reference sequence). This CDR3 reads CATSREPDNLYGYTF. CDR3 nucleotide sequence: TGTGCCACCAGCAGAGAACCGGACAACCTCTATGGCTACACCTTC.

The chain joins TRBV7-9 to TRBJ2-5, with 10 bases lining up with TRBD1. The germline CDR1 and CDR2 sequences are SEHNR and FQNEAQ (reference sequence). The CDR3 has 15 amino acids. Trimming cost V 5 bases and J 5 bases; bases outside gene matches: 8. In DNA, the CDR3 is TGTGCCAGCAGCGCACAGACAGGGGGCTTGGAGACCCAGTACTTC. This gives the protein CASSAQTGGLETQYF.

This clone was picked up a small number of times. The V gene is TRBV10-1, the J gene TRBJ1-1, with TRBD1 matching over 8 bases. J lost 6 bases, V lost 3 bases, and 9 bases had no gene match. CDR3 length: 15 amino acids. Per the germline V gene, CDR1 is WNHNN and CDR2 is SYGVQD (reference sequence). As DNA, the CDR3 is TGCGCCAGCAGTGACCGGACAGGGCAGTACGCTGAAGCTTTCTTT. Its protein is CASSDRTGQYAEAFF.

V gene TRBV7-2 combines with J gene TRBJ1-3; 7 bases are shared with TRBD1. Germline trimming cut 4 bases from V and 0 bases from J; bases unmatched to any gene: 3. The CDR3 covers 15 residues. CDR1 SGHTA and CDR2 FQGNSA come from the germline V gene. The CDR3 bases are TGTGCCAGCAGCTCCGACAGGGCCTCTGGAAACACCATATATTTT. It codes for CASSSDRASGNTIYF.

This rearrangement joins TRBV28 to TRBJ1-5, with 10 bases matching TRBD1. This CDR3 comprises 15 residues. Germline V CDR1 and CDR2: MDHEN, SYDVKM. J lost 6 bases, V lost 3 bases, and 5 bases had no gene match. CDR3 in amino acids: CASSFGTGEVQPQHF. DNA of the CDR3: TGTGCCAGCAGTTTCGGGACAGGGGAAGTTCAGCCCCAGCATTTT.

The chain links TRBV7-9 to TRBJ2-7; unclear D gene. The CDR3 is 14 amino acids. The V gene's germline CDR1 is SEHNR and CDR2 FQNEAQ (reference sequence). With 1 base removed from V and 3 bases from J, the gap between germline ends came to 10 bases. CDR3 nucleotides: TGTGCCAGCAGCTTAGGATCGTCAGTCTACGAGCAGTACTTC. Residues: CASSLGSSVYEQYF.

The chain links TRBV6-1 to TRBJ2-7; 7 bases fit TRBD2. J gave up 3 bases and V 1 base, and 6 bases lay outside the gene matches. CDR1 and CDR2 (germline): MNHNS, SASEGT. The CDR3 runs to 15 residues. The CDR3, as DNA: TGTGCCAGCAGTGAAGAGGGAGGGCACAGCTACGAGCAGTACTTC. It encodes CASSEEGGHSYEQYF.

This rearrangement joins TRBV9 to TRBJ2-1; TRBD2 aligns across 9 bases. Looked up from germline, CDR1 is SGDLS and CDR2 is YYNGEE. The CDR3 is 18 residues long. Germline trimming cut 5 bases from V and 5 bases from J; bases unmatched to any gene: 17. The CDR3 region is CASSAGGRGGPGDNEQFF. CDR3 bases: TGTGCCAGCAGTGCTGGAGGGCGGGGGGGCCCAGGGGACAATGAGCAGTTCTTC. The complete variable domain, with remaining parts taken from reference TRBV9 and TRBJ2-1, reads DSGVTQTPKHLITATGQRVTLRCSPRSGDLSVYWYQQSLDQGLQFLIQYYNGEERAKGNILERFSAQQFPDLHSELNLSSLELGDSALYFCASSAGGRGGPGDNEQFFGPGTRLTVL.

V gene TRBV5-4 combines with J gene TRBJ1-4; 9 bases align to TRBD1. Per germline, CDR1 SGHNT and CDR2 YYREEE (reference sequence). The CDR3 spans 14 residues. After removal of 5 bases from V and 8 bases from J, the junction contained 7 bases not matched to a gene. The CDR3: CASSPGTGREKLFF. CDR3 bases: TGTGCCAGCAGTCCCGGGACAGGGAGAGAAAAACTGTTTTTT. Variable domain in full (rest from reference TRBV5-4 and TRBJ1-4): ETGVTQSPTHLIKTRGQQVTLRCSSQSGHNTVSWYQQALGQGPQFIFQYYREEENGRGNFPPRFSGLQFPNYSSELNVNALELDDSALYLCASSPGTGREKLFFGSGTQLSVL.

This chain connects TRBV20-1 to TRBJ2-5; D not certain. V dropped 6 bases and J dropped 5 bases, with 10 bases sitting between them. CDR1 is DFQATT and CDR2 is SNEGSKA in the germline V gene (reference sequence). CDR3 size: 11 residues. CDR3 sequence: CSAPHRETQYF. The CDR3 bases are TGCAGTGCCCCCCATCGGGAGACCCAGTACTTC.

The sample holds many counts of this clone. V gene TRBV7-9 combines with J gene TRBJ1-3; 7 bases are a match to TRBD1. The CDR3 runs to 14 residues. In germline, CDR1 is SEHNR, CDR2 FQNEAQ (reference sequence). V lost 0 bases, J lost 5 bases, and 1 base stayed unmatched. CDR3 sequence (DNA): TGTGCCAGCAGCTTAGCCAGGGGGAGAAACACCATATATTTT. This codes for CASSLARGRNTIYF.